This entry describes one TCR beta chain. Under the authors' procedure: Counts of nucleated cells, estimated from reference gene primer amplification, were obtained. Assay used: immunoSEQ multiplex PCR; TCRdb lists only in-frame clones, some missing. Clonal size and the V and J genes are those of that table, whereas D and trimming came from the DNA. This sample yields tens of thousands of clones, of which around 85% are seen a single time; roughly 7% belongs to the top ten. CDR3 length: 18 amino acids. V was cut by 2 bases and J by 4 bases, with 23 bases left in between. Germline V CDR1 and CDR2: GTSNPN, SVGIG (reference sequence). The data originate from a study of blood T cell repertoires in COVID-19. Across the whole study: In each case, the material was cDNA or gDNA derived from T cells, B-cell-depleted T cells, or PBMCs.

The TCR was taken from a human donor in a cohort sampled during active COVID-19. The chain recombines TRBV30 with TRBJ2-2; tentative D call: TRBD1 (6 bases). The material sequenced was peripheral blood. The CDR3 sequence is CAWSLAPGHRSGTGELFF. The CDR3 DNA follows: TGTGCCTGGAGTTTGGCCCCGGGACACCGGAGCGGCACCGGGGAGCTGTTTTTT. Supplemented by reference TRBV30 and TRBJ2-2, the full variable domain reads SQTIHQWPATLVQPVGSPLSLECTVEGTSNPNLYWYRQAAGRGLQLLFYSVGIGQISSEVPQNLSASRPQDRQFILSSKKLLLSDSGFYLCAWSLAPGHRSGTGELFFGEGSRLTVL.